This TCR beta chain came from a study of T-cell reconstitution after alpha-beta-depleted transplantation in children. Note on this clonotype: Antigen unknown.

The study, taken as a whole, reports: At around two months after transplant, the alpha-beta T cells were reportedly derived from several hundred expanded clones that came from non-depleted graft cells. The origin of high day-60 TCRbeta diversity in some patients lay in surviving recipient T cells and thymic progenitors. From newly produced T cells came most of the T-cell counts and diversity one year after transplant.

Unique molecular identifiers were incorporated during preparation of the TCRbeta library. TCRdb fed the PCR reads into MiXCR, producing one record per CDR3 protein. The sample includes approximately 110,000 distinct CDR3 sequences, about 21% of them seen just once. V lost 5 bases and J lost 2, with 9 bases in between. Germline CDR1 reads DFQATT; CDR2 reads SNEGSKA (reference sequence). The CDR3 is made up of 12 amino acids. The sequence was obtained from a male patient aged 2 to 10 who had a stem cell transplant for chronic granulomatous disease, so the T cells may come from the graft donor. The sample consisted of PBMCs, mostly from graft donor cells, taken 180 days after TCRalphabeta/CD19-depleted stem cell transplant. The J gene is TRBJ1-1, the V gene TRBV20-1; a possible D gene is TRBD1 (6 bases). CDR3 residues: CSAEGDNTEAFF. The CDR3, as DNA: TGCAGTGCTGAGGGGGATAACACTGAAGCTTTCTTT.